This is a list of T cell receptor beta chains from one sample in a study of control samples from healthy donors and cancer patients. TCRdb's table, derived via immunoSEQ multiplex PCR, lists solely in-frame clones and lacks some. Among 150,000 to 200,000 clones listed, approximately 96% were seen once. The sample comprised blood. All receptors derive from a woman aged 40 to 50 in good health. Both conserved end residues are part of each CDR3. A D gene is named only where the DNA matches it firmly. Part of the rows lack a size; the others show once, few, many or a class for expanded clones.

cdr3_nt: TGTGCCATCATTGCTTCCGGGATTCAAGAGACCCAGTACTTC; cdr3_aa: CAIIASGIQETQYF; d_call: -; cdr3_length: 14; clone_size: -; v_call: TRBV6-5; j_call: TRBJ2-5
cdr3_nt: TGTGCCACCAGCCTAGATCGCAATCAGCCCCAGCATTTT; cdr3_aa: CATSLDRNQPQHF; d_call: -; cdr3_length: 13; clone_size: -; v_call: TRBV15; j_call: TRBJ1-5
cdr3_nt: TGCGCCAGCAGCTTGGTGACCGGAGGGAGCACTGAAGCTTTCTTT; cdr3_aa: CASSLVTGGSTEAFF; d_call: -; cdr3_length: 15; clone_size: -; v_call: TRBV5-1; j_call: TRBJ1-1
cdr3_nt: TGCGCCAGCAGCGTGACTAGCGGGGCCATCAATGAGCAGTTCTTC; cdr3_aa: CASSVTSGAINEQFF; d_call: TRBD2; cdr3_length: 15; clone_size: -; v_call: TRBV5-1; j_call: TRBJ2-1
cdr3_nt: TGTGCCAGCAGCTTGGGGGGGACGAGGGAAAAACTGTTTTTT; cdr3_aa: CASSLGGTREKLFF; d_call: -; cdr3_length: 14; clone_size: -; v_call: TRBV5-4; j_call: TRBJ1-4
cdr3_nt: TGTGCCACCAGTGAGACTGCAAGGGCTAGCGGGAGCCACAATGAGCAGTTCTTC; cdr3_aa: CATSETARASGSHNEQFF; d_call: TRBD2; cdr3_length: 18; clone_size: once; v_call: TRBV24-1; j_call: TRBJ2-1
cdr3_nt: TGTGCCAGCAGCCTCTGGCTTAACACTGAAGCTTTCTTT; cdr3_aa: CASSLWLNTEAFF; d_call: -; cdr3_length: 13; clone_size: -; v_call: TRBV9; j_call: TRBJ1-1
cdr3_nt: TGTGCCTGGAGTGTCGGGGGGTTAGGATATGGCTACACCTTC; cdr3_aa: CAWSVGGLGYGYTF; d_call: -; cdr3_length: 14; clone_size: -; v_call: TRBV30; j_call: TRBJ1-2
cdr3_nt: TGCGCCAGCAGCCAAGATTTTTCGGCAGGGGATGGCTACACCTTC; cdr3_aa: CASSQDFSAGDGYTF; d_call: -; cdr3_length: 15; clone_size: -; v_call: TRBV4-3; j_call: TRBJ1-2
cdr3_nt: TGTGCCAGTGAGCGGAGGTTTCGGGGATCGGTGGACACTGAAGCTTTCTTT; cdr3_aa: CASERRFRGSVDTEAFF; d_call: -; cdr3_length: 17; clone_size: -; v_call: TRBV19; j_call: TRBJ1-1
cdr3_nt: TGTGCCAGCAGCCCCCGGACTAGTGGGGTGGCAGATACGCAGTATTTT; cdr3_aa: CASSPRTSGVADTQYF; d_call: TRBD2; cdr3_length: 16; clone_size: -; v_call: TRBV3-1/TRBV3-2; j_call: TRBJ2-3
cdr3_nt: TGTGCCAGCAGCTTGGGGACATCTAATCAGCCCCAGCATTTT; cdr3_aa: CASSLGTSNQPQHF; d_call: -; cdr3_length: 14; clone_size: -; v_call: TRBV7-9; j_call: TRBJ1-5
cdr3_nt: TGCGCCAGCAGTGAAATTAACTCCTACGAGCAGTACTTC; cdr3_aa: CASSEINSYEQYF; d_call: -; cdr3_length: 13; clone_size: -; v_call: TRBV10-2; j_call: TRBJ2-7
cdr3_nt: TGCGCCAGCAGCCCAATTAGCGGGAGGGACACCGGGGAGCTGTTTTTT; cdr3_aa: CASSPISGRDTGELFF; d_call: TRBD2; cdr3_length: 16; clone_size: -; v_call: TRBV5-1; j_call: TRBJ2-2
cdr3_nt: TGTGCCAGCAGGGACTTGTCCGGGGCAGGCACTGAAGCTTTCTTT; cdr3_aa: CASRDLSGAGTEAFF; d_call: -; cdr3_length: 15; clone_size: once; v_call: TRBV2; j_call: TRBJ1-1
cdr3_nt: TGTGCCATCAGTGGGACAGGGGAGCCCTGGTCCCAGCATTTT; cdr3_aa: CAISGTGEPWSQHF; d_call: TRBD1; cdr3_length: 14; clone_size: -; v_call: TRBV10-3; j_call: TRBJ1-5
cdr3_nt: TGTGCCAGCAGCCAAGTTTTTTCAGTAACCTATGGCTACACCTTC; cdr3_aa: CASSQVFSVTYGYTF; d_call: -; cdr3_length: 15; clone_size: once; v_call: TRBV3-1/TRBV3-2; j_call: TRBJ1-2
cdr3_nt: TGTGCCAGCGCAGGGAGCGGGGGGGCCACCGGGGAGCTGTTTTTT; cdr3_aa: CASAGSGGATGELFF; d_call: TRBD2; cdr3_length: 15; clone_size: -; v_call: TRBV25-1; j_call: TRBJ2-2
cdr3_nt: TGTGCCAGCAGTCTAAGGGGTGGGGGGCAAGGGGCCTACGAGCAGTACTTC; cdr3_aa: CASSLRGGGQGAYEQYF; d_call: -; cdr3_length: 17; clone_size: -; v_call: TRBV27; j_call: TRBJ2-7
cdr3_nt: TGTGCCAGCAGCCCCCCCAACAGAGACAATGAGCAGTTCTTC; cdr3_aa: CASSPPNRDNEQFF; d_call: -; cdr3_length: 14; clone_size: -; v_call: TRBV5-4; j_call: TRBJ2-1
cdr3_nt: TGCGCCAGCAGTGGGAGGGGGATTAGCTCCTACGAGCAGTACTTC; cdr3_aa: CASSGRGISSYEQYF; d_call: -; cdr3_length: 15; clone_size: -; v_call: TRBV10-2; j_call: TRBJ2-7
cdr3_nt: TGTGCCAGCAGTAGGGGCCTAGCGGGAGTAGAGGAGACCCAGTACTTC; cdr3_aa: CASSRGLAGVEETQYF; d_call: TRBD2; cdr3_length: 16; clone_size: -; v_call: TRBV6-2/TRBV6-3; j_call: TRBJ2-5
cdr3_nt: TGTGCCAGCAGCGTCCAGGGGGGTGGCTACACCTTC; cdr3_aa: CASSVQGGGYTF; d_call: TRBD1; cdr3_length: 12; clone_size: -; v_call: TRBV6-5; j_call: TRBJ1-2
cdr3_nt: TGTGCCAGCAGCGGGGACAGGCCAAATGAAAAACTGTTTTTT; cdr3_aa: CASSGDRPNEKLFF; d_call: TRBD1; cdr3_length: 14; clone_size: -; v_call: TRBV9; j_call: TRBJ1-4
cdr3_nt: TGTGCCATCAGTGCCTCGGGGGGGGCTACCTACGAGCAGTACTTC; cdr3_aa: CAISASGGATYEQYF; d_call: TRBD2; cdr3_length: 15; clone_size: -; v_call: TRBV10-3; j_call: TRBJ2-7
cdr3_nt: TGCGCCAGCAGCCAACCAGACAGGGAAGTAGGACCCCAGCATTTT; cdr3_aa: CASSQPDREVGPQHF; d_call: TRBD1; cdr3_length: 15; clone_size: -; v_call: TRBV4-1; j_call: TRBJ1-5
cdr3_nt: TGCGCCAGCAGCTTGGCCCTCGGGACCACTGGGGCTTTCTTT; cdr3_aa: CASSLALGTTGAFF; d_call: -; cdr3_length: 14; clone_size: -; v_call: TRBV5-1; j_call: TRBJ1-1
cdr3_nt: TGTGCCAGCAGCCAAGATCAAAGGGTCGGCTATGGCTACACCTTC; cdr3_aa: CASSQDQRVGYGYTF; d_call: -; cdr3_length: 15; clone_size: -; v_call: TRBV3-1/TRBV3-2; j_call: TRBJ1-2
cdr3_nt: TGTGCCAGCAGCTTACCCGGACGGAATTCACCCCTCCACTTT; cdr3_aa: CASSLPGRNSPLHF; d_call: -; cdr3_length: 14; clone_size: -; v_call: TRBV7-2; j_call: TRBJ1-6
cdr3_nt: TGTGCCAGCAGTGAGGAGACCTCTGGGGCCAACGTCCTGACTTTC; cdr3_aa: CASSEETSGANVLTF; d_call: -; cdr3_length: 15; clone_size: -; v_call: TRBV2; j_call: TRBJ2-6
cdr3_nt: TGTGCCAGCAGCGTGGACCGGGACAGGCACTCTGGGGCCAACGTCCTGACTTTC; cdr3_aa: CASSVDRDRHSGANVLTF; d_call: TRBD1; cdr3_length: 18; clone_size: -; v_call: TRBV7-2; j_call: TRBJ2-6
cdr3_nt: TGTGCCAGCAGCCGCGGAGGGGGCGTCGAAAACACCATATATTTT; cdr3_aa: CASSRGGGVENTIYF; d_call: TRBD1; cdr3_length: 15; clone_size: -; v_call: TRBV7-6; j_call: TRBJ1-3
cdr3_nt: TGTGCCAGCAGTGAGGTCTCGGCTCCCGAGACCCAGTACTTC; cdr3_aa: CASSEVSAPETQYF; d_call: -; cdr3_length: 14; clone_size: -; v_call: TRBV6-1; j_call: TRBJ2-5
cdr3_nt: TGTGCCAGTAGTATACTGGGACAGTTGAACACTGAAGCTTTCTTT; cdr3_aa: CASSILGQLNTEAFF; d_call: TRBD1; cdr3_length: 15; clone_size: -; v_call: TRBV19; j_call: TRBJ1-1
cdr3_nt: TGTGCCAGTAACACTCTTAGCCAGGCGACTAGCAATCAGCCCCAGCATTTT; cdr3_aa: CASNTLSQATSNQPQHF; d_call: -; cdr3_length: 17; clone_size: -; v_call: TRBV19; j_call: TRBJ1-5
cdr3_nt: TGTGCCAGCAGTTTACGGGAAGAGGGCTACACCTTC; cdr3_aa: CASSLREEGYTF; d_call: -; cdr3_length: 12; clone_size: -; v_call: TRBV12-3/TRBV12-4; j_call: TRBJ1-2
cdr3_nt: TGTGCCAGCAGCGGGCGGGGGTTAGGGTCTGGAAACACCATATATTTT; cdr3_aa: CASSGRGLGSGNTIYF; d_call: -; cdr3_length: 16; clone_size: -; v_call: TRBV9; j_call: TRBJ1-3
cdr3_nt: TGTGCCAGTAGTATAAGTAGAACAGATGGAGCTTTCTTT; cdr3_aa: CASSISRTDGAFF; d_call: -; cdr3_length: 13; clone_size: -; v_call: TRBV19; j_call: TRBJ1-1
cdr3_nt: TGTGCCAGTAGTAGGGGTAGGGTAAAGTGGAAACTGTTTTTT; cdr3_aa: CASSRGRVKWKLFF; d_call: -; cdr3_length: 14; clone_size: -; v_call: TRBV19; j_call: TRBJ1-4
cdr3_nt: TGTGCCAGCAGCCCTAACAGGGGTTACGAGCAGTACTTC; cdr3_aa: CASSPNRGYEQYF; d_call: TRBD1; cdr3_length: 13; clone_size: once; v_call: TRBV5-6; j_call: TRBJ2-7
cdr3_nt: TGTGCCAGCAGTTCCATTCGTCGGGAGGGTGGATCCTACGAGCAGTACTTC; cdr3_aa: CASSSIRREGGSYEQYF; d_call: TRBD2; cdr3_length: 17; clone_size: -; v_call: TRBV28; j_call: TRBJ2-7
cdr3_nt: TGCGCCAGCAGGGATCCCCTAGCGGGGATCAACACCGGGGAGCTGTTTTTT; cdr3_aa: CASRDPLAGINTGELFF; d_call: TRBD2; cdr3_length: 17; clone_size: -; v_call: TRBV5-1; j_call: TRBJ2-2
cdr3_nt: TGTGCCAGTAAGCCGGGACAGGGGGCTTTTTCCTACAATGAGCAGTTCTTC; cdr3_aa: CASKPGQGAFSYNEQFF; d_call: TRBD1; cdr3_length: 17; clone_size: -; v_call: TRBV19; j_call: TRBJ2-1
cdr3_nt: TGTGCCAGCAGTGAATCTCCAGGGGGTACCTCAGGCTACACCTTC; cdr3_aa: CASSESPGGTSGYTF; d_call: TRBD1; cdr3_length: 15; clone_size: -; v_call: TRBV6-1; j_call: TRBJ1-2
cdr3_nt: TGTGCCAGCAGCGTAGCTCTGTCGGCAGGGAACACTGGCTACACCTTC; cdr3_aa: CASSVALSAGNTGYTF; d_call: -; cdr3_length: 16; clone_size: -; v_call: TRBV9; j_call: TRBJ1-2
cdr3_nt: TGTGCCAGCAGCTTAGGACAGGGGGCTAACTATGGCTACACCTTC; cdr3_aa: CASSLGQGANYGYTF; d_call: TRBD1; cdr3_length: 15; clone_size: once; v_call: TRBV7-8; j_call: TRBJ1-2